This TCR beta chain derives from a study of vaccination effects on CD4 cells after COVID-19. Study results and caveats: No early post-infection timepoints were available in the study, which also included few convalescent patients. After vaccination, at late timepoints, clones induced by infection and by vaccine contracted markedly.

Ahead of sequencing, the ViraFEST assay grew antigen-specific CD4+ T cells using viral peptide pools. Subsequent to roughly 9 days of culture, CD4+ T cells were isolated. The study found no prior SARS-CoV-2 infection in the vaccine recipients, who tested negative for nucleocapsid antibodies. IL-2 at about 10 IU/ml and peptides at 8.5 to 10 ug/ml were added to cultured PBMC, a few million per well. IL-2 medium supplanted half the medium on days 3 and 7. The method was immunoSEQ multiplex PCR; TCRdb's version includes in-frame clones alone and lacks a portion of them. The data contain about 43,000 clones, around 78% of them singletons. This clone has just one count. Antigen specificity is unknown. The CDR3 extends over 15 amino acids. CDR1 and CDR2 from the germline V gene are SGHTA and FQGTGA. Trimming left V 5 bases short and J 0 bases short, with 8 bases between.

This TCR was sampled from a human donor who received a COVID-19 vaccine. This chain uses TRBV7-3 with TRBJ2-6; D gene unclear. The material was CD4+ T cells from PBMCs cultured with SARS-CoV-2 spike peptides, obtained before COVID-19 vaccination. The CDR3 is CASSNTLSGANVLTF. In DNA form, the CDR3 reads TGTGCCAGCAGCAACACACTCTCTGGGGCCAACGTCCTGACTTTC.